The sequence of this T cell receptor beta chain was determined in a study of T cell responses to AZD1222 COVID-19 vaccine. A remark on this clone: Its antigen is undetermined.

Sequenced by immunoSEQ multiplex PCR; TCRdb stores in-frame clones only, minus some. This table has roughly 80,000 clones, approximately 90% appearing once. Germline lookup yields CDR1 GTSNPN and CDR2 SVGIG (reference sequence). With 5 bases removed from V and 0 bases from J, the gap between germline ends came to 11 bases. The CDR3 totals 15 residues. Broader study findings: Among spike-specific TCRs, nearly half reportedly target unmutated variant regions. Increases in Spike-specific TCR breadth and depth were seen after two AZD1222 doses. Baseline seropositivity characterized only a handful of AZD1222 recipients.

Here the sequenced sample was peripheral blood, taken on day 0 of AZD1222 vaccination. This TCR came from an adult in good health. This chain links TRBV30 with TRBJ1-6; perhaps TRBD1 as D (5 bases). The CDR3 region has the DNA TGTGCCTGGCGGACATCCAGCTCCTATAATTCACCCCTCCACTTT. This gives the protein CAWRTSSSYNSPLHF.